A selection of T cell receptor beta chains follows, all from one sample in a study of T cell responses to AZD1222 COVID-19 vaccine. Generated by immunoSEQ multiplex PCR, the TCRdb table keeps only in-frame clones and is missing some. The sample yields about 110,000 clones, approximately 86% seen once. Sequencing used peripheral blood, obtained on day 0 of AZD1222 vaccination. These receptors all stem from an adult in good health. Each CDR3 is given with its conserved first and last residue. The D gene is left open where the match is weak. A row's size may be missing; if present it is once, few, many or a size class.

d_call	j_call	clone_size	v_call	cdr3_aa	cdr3_nt
.	TRBJ1-1	.	TRBV5-1	CASSRRGEREREPFF	TGCGCCAGCAGTCGACGGGGCGAACGTGAGAGGGAGCCTTTCTTT
.	TRBJ1-2	.	TRBV6-4	CASSDSFRDRVDGYTF	TGTGCCAGCAGTGACTCGTTTAGGGATAGGGTGGATGGCTACACCTTC
.	TRBJ1-5	.	TRBV7-8	CASRLGGVNSNQPQHF	TGTGCCAGCAGGTTAGGGGGGGTAAATAGCAATCAGCCCCAGCATTTT
TRBD2	TRBJ2-5	.	TRBV12-3/TRBV12-4	CASSLGREGTQYF	TGTGCCAGCAGTTTGGGCAGGGAGGGCACCCAGTACTTC
.	TRBJ1-2	few	TRBV27	CASSLSRAGGYTF	TGTGCCAGCAGTTTATCCCGGGCGGGAGGCTACACCTTC
.	TRBJ1-6	.	TRBV19	CASSFRGGGNSPLHF	TGTGCCAGTAGTTTCCGGGGGGGAGGTAATTCACCCCTCCACTTT
TRBD2	TRBJ2-7	.	TRBV6-5	CASSPTSGGAREQYF	TGTGCCAGCAGCCCAACTAGCGGGGGGGCTCGGGAGCAGTACTTC
.	TRBJ2-4	.	TRBV27	CASSVWGNAKNIQYF	TGTGCCAGCAGTGTTTGGGGCAATGCCAAAAACATTCAGTACTTC
.	TRBJ1-2	.	TRBV11-2	CASSSPMAYGYTF	TGTGCCAGCAGCTCCCCAATGGCTTATGGCTACACCTTC
TRBD1	TRBJ1-4	.	TRBV19	CASRTGQDDEKLFF	TGTGCCAGTAGAACAGGACAGGACGATGAAAAACTGTTTTTT